This is a list of T cell receptor beta chains from one sample in a study of blood T cell repertoires in COVID-19. Assay: immunoSEQ multiplex PCR; the TCRdb copy retains only in-frame clones and omits some. The sample includes 95,000 to 120,000 clones, approximately 85% seen only once; the top ten take approximately 5%. Sequencing was performed on peripheral blood. The receptors were gathered from a woman aged 55-70 years with COVID-19, enrolled during active disease. Each CDR3 is given without its conserved first and last residue.

v_gene	j_gene	CDR3aa
TRBV2	TRBJ1-2	ASSEDYGTAYYGYT
TRBV19	TRBJ1-1	ASSIDRGTEAF
TRBV7-9	TRBJ2-2	ASTSGGAGELF
TRBV9	TRBJ2-3	ASMGAGGTDTQY
TRBV6-5	TRBJ2-2	ASTTAGYTGELF
TRBV4-1	TRBJ2-2	ASSQDVGPNTGELF
TRBV5-4	TRBJ2-7	ASSSGPGTTLLYEQY
TRBV9	TRBJ1-2	ASSVDQAPNYGYT
TRBV9	TRBJ2-5	ASSVGVVGETQY
TRBV13	TRBJ2-7	ASRPDRLSYEQY
TRBV15	TRBJ1-1	ATTLDRGGEAF
TRBV9	TRBJ1-1	ASSVGRNTEAF
TRBV23-1	TRBJ2-4	ASSQSSGCGKNIQY
TRBV5-5	TRBJ2-3	ASSLRLAGGKSTDTQY
TRBV20-1	TRBJ1-5	SASTGTGWEPQH
TRBV5-1	TRBJ2-3	ASSRDSYTDTQY
TRBV18	TRBJ1-1	ASSPRTGGETEAF
TRBV5-1	TRBJ2-1	ASSFRVNEQF
TRBV4-2	TRBJ1-3	ASSQQGIDTSGNTIY
TRBV29-1	TRBJ1-1	SVDRGLNTEAF
TRBV6-6	TRBJ1-4	ASAVNEKLF
TRBV4-3	TRBJ1-1	ASSQLEGARTEAF
TRBV7-9	TRBJ1-1	ASSLTGTYTEAF
TRBV5-1	TRBJ1-1	ASSVLEDTEAF
TRBV2	TRBJ1-1	ASRETGNTEAF
TRBV6-6	TRBJ2-7	ASSTTGYPIPYEQY
TRBV6-1	TRBJ2-1	ASSDGLAGDNEQF
TRBV10-3	TRBJ1-2	AISGTGTGTGYT
TRBV7-6	TRBJ2-1	ASSLGLAGGGFEQF
TRBV18	TRBJ1-2	ASSPTGGDYGYT
TRBV2	TRBJ1-1	ASSPRTVNTEAF
TRBV4-1	TRBJ1-4	ASSQDPTTREKLF
TRBV7-9	TRBJ2-2	ASSEVGRGGTGELF
TRBV7-9	TRBJ2-3	ASSQGDFTDTQY
TRBV7-2	TRBJ1-5	ASSPPGPLSQPQH
TRBV2	TRBJ2-1	ASSEALDSYNEQF
TRBV30	TRBJ2-6	AWTVSGANVLT
TRBV19	TRBJ2-7	ASSWRRGRRETYEQY
TRBV19	TRBJ2-1	ASAGPTNYNEQF
TRBV6-5	TRBJ1-1	ASRLDGWNTEAF
TRBV6-5	TRBJ1-1	ASRRDRNTEAF
TRBV29-1	TRBJ1-1	SVYRVEGTEAF
TRBV19	TRBJ1-6	ASSPIGAEGSPLH
TRBV24-1	TRBJ2-3	ATHGNGADTQY
TRBV10-2	TRBJ1-1	ASSEPQGADTEAF
TRBV5-4	TRBJ2-1	ASSPFSGGLNEQF
TRBV4-3	TRBJ2-1	ASSHATGGPYNEQF
TRBV6-4	TRBJ2-7	ASSSHLRDRAYEQY
TRBV6-1	TRBJ1-2	ASSESWQGYGYT
TRBV12-5	TRBJ1-2	ASAPGHYGYT
TRBV5-1	TRBJ1-5	ASSWDSSNQPQH
TRBV6-5	TRBJ2-7	ASSYGSGTGDYEQY
TRBV5-1	TRBJ1-2	ASSWGRATLSGQVGYT
TRBV2	TRBJ1-4	ASSRSPGRGEKLF
TRBV10-3	TRBJ2-2	ATSRDRGNTGELF
TRBV7-2	TRBJ1-1	ASSAGGGENTEAF
TRBV9	TRBJ2-1	ASGPTSGGVNEQF
TRBV19	TRBJ1-2	ASSLQGDGYT
TRBV9	TRBJ1-2	ASSAGVDGYT